The 4 T cell receptor beta chains in this list originate from one sample, sequenced in a study of blood T cell repertoires in COVID-19. Method: immunoSEQ multiplex PCR; TCRdb's copy keeps in-frame clones and lacks some. The data contain approximately 260,000 clones, about 85% of them singletons. Material for sequencing was PBMCs or T cells enriched from blood (not recorded which). These receptors were obtained from a woman aged 30 to 39 with acute COVID-19.

CDR3 region: CASSESGNSYNEQFF. CDR3 coding DNA: TGTGCCAGCTCGGAAAGCGGGAACTCCTACAATGAGCAGTTCTTC. V gene TRBV18 combines with J gene TRBJ2-1; 7 bases are shared with TRBD2. J was trimmed by 0 bases and V by 6 bases; bases with no gene match: 5. From germline, CDR1 is KGHSH and CDR2 LQKENI. The CDR3 is 15 amino acids.

The chain couples TRBV7-9 to TRBJ2-7; a possible D gene is TRBD1 (5 bases). Trimming stripped 5 bases from V and 0 bases from J, with 11 bases between. The CDR3 is 14 amino acids. The germline gives CDR1 SEHNR, CDR2 FQNEAQ (reference sequence). DNA of the CDR3: TGTGCCAGCAGCCCACGACAGACCTCCTACGAGCAGTACTTC. It encodes CASSPRQTSYEQYF.

The rearrangement links TRBV4-2 to TRBJ2-3; the D gene is possibly TRBD2 (5 bases). The V end was cut by 0 bases, the J end by 4 bases, with 11 bases between. Germline V lookup: CDR1 LGHNA, CDR2 YNFKEQ. CDR3 length: 15 residues. CDR3 loop: CASSQDSLVADTQYF. CDR3 DNA sequence: TGTGCCAGCAGCCAAGATTCACTAGTAGCAGATACGCAGTATTTT.

The chain links TRBV5-1 to TRBJ1-4; D not certain. The V and J ends lost 5 bases and 6 bases respectively, with 17 bases between them. The CDR3 length is 15 residues. Germline V gene lookup returns CDR1 SGHRS and CDR2 YFSETQ. The CDR3 bases are TGCGCCAGCAGATTCCTGGCCCAGGTGGATGAAAAACTGTTTTTT. Amino acid sequence: CASRFLAQVDEKLFF.